This T cell receptor (beta chain) emerged from a study of neurological immune-mediated disorders. Time point specified: longitudinal time-point 2. Preparation of the unsorted libraries drew on 2 million PBMCs stored at -80 C. Synthesis of cDNA was carried out by template-switch 5'RACE. The reaction used 10-nucleotide random UMIs. MiXCR, applied by TCRdb to the 5' RACE reads, yields one record per CDR3 protein. Of about 90,000 distinct CDR3 sequences detected, roughly an eighth appear once; the ten largest clones hold about 5%. General study results and limits: None of the CDR3 amino acid sequences of expanded clones were shared across subjects, and this suggested private repertoires in all groups. The highest TCR clonal expansion occurred in HTLV-1-associated myelopathy; multiple sclerosis fell below healthy controls.

This clonotype was seen ten or more times. The target antigen is unknown. This TCR came from a female donor with HTLV-1-associated myelopathy (HAM/TSP). The specimen was PBMCs.

The CDR3 loop reads CSVRTGGWEQYF. CDR3 nucleotide sequence: TGCAGCGTTAGGACAGGGGGCTGGGAGCAGTACTTC. The V call is TRBV29-1, the J call TRBJ2-7; 11 nucleotides match TRBD1. This CDR3 has 12 residues. V lost 5 bases, J lost 7 bases, and 4 bases stayed unmatched. CDR1 and CDR2 (germline): SQVTM, ANQGSEA.